Sequencing of this T cell receptor beta chain was carried out in a study of T cells in Graves' hyperthyroidism and ophthalmopathy. There are many counts of this clonotype. The TCR beta CDR3 regions underwent amplification using RNA transcripts as the source. RT-PCR in the first round (using the HTBI primer set) targeted the TCR CDR3. TCRdb re-called the multiplex PCR reads with MiXCR, one entry per CDR3 protein. This table holds 490,000 or so distinct CDR3 sequences, nearly 20% found once. CDR3 size: 15 residues. The ends were cut back, 2 bases at V and 0 bases at J, with 9 bases in the middle. Looked up from germline, CDR1 is SGDLS and CDR2 is YYNGEE.

Material for sequencing was blood. This TCR came from a middle-aged man with Graves' ophthalmopathy. This rearrangement joins TRBV9 to TRBJ1-3; D possibly corresponds to TRBD1 (5 bases). In DNA, the CDR3 is TGTGCCAGCAGCGTGACAGCCATCTCTGGAAACACCATATATTTT. This codes for CASSVTAISGNTIYF. Full variable domain (remainder filled in from reference TRBV9 and TRBJ1-3): DSGVTQTPKHLITATGQRVTLRCSPRSGDLSVYWYQQSLDQGLQFLIQYYNGEERAKGNILERFSAQQFPDLHSELNLSSLELGDSALYFCASSVTAISGNTIYFGEGSWLTVV.